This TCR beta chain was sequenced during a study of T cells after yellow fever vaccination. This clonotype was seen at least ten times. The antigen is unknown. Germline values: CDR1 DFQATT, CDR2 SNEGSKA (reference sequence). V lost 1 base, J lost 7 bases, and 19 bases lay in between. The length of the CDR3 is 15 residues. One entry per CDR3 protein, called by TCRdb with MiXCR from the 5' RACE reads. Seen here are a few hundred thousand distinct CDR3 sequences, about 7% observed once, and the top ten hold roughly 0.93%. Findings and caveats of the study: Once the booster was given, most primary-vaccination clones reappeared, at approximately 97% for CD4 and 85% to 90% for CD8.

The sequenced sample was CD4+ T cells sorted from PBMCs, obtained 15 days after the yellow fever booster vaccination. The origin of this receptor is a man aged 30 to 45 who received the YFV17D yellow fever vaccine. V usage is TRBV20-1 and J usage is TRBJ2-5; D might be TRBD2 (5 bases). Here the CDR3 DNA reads TGCAGTGCTAGAGCACCCGCGGAGCGGCCAGGGACCCAGTACTTC. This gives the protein CSARAPAERPGTQYF.